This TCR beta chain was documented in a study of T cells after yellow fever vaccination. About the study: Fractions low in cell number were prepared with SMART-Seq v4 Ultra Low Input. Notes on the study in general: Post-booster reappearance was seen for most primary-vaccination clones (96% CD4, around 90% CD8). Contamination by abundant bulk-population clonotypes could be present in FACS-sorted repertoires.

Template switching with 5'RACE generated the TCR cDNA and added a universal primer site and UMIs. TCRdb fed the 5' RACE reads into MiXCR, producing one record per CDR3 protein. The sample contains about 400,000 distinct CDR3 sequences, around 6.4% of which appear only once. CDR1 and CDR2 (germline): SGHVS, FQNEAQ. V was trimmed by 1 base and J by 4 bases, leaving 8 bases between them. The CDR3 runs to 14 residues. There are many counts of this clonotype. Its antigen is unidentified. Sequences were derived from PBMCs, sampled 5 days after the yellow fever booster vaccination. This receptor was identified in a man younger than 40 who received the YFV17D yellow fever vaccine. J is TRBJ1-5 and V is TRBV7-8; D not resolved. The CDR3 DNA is TGTGCCAGCAGCTTAGTAACAGCTAATCAGCCCCAGCATTTT. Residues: CASSLVTANQPQHF.